This T cell receptor (beta chain) was recorded in a study of blood T cells in healthy people across ages. A second roughly 6 to 12 cycle PCR used barcoded and J-beta primers. TCRdb reprocessed the 5' RACE reads via MiXCR and lists one record per CDR3 protein. The table has roughly 1 million distinct CDR3 sequences, under 30% seen once. Germline V gene data show CDR1 as SGHTA and CDR2 as FQGTGA. Unmatched junction bases numbered 5, after V lost 4 bases and J lost 5 bases. The CDR3 loop spans 15 amino acids. This sample was shared with a second study, whose subject was T cells of mothers and their children. In that study: Extraction yielded RNA that went, in full, into cDNA synthesis at around 1.5 ug per 15 ul. Sample barcodes and 2-4 random nucleotides came from the second PCR's M1S primer.

This sequence joins TRBV7-3 and TRBJ1-2; 12 bases fit TRBD1. Specimen: blood. This clonotype was sampled from a girl aged 2 to 9 in good health. CDR3 DNA: TGTGCCAGCAGCTGGGACAGGGGGCAGGTTTATGGCTACACCTTC. As protein: CASSWDRGQVYGYTF.